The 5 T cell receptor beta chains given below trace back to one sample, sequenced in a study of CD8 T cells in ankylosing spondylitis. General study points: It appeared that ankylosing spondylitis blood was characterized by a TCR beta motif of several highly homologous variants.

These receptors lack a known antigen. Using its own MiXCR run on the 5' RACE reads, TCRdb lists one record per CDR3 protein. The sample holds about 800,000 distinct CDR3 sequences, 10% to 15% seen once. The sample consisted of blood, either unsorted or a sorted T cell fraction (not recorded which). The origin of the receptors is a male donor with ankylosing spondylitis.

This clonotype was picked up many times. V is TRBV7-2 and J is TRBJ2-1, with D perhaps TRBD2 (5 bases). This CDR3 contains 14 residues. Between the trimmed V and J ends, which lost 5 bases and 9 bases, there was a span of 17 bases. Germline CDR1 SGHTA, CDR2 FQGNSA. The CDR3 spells CASSLKVGVAEQFF. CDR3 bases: TGTGCCAGCAGCCTTAAAGTGGGAGTAGCTGAGCAGTTCTTC. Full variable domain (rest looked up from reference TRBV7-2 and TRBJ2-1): GAGVSQSPSNKVTEKGKDVELRCDPISGHTALYWYRQSLGQGLEFLIYFQGNSAPDKSGLPSDRFSAERTGGSVSTLTIQRTQQEDSAVYLCASSLKVGVAEQFFGPGTRLTVL.

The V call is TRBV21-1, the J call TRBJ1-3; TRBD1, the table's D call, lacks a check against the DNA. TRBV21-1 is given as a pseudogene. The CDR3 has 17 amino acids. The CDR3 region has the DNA TGTGCCAGCAGCTCGGGGGGGACAGGGTCCTCTGGAAACACCATATATTTT. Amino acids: CASSSGGTGSSGNTIYF.

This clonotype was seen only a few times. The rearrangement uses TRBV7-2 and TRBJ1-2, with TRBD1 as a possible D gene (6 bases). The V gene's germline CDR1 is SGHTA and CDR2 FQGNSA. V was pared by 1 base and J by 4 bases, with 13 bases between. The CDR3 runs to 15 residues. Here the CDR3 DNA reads TGTGCCAGCAGCTTAGATGTTGGGGGGGCCTATGGCTACACCTTC. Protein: CASSLDVGGAYGYTF.

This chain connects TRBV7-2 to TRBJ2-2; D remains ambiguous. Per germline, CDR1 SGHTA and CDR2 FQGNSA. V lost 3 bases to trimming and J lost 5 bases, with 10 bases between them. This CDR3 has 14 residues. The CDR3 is CASSFDGRTGELFF. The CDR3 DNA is TGTGCCAGCAGCTTCGACGGACGGACCGGGGAGCTGTTTTTT.

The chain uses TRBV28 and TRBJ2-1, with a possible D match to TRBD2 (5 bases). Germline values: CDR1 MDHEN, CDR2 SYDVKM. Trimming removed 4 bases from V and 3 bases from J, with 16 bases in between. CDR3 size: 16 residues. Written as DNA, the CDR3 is TGTGCCAGCAGTTCGGCGGGTGATACCGTCTACAATGAGCAGTTCTTC. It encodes CASSSAGDTVYNEQFF.